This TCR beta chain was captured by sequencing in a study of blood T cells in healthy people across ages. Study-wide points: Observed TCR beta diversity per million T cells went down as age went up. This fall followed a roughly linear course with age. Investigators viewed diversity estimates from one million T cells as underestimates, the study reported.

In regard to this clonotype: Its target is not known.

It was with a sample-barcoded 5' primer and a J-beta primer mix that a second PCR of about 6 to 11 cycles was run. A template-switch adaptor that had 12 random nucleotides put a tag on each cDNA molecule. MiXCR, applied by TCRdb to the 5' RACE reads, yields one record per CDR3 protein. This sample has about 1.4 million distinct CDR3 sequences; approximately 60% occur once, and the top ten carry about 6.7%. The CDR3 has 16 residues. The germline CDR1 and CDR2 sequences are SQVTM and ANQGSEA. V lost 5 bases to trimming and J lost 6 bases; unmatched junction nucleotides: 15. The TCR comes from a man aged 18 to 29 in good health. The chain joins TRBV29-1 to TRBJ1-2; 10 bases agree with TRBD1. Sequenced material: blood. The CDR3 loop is CSVLVGQGPQSHGYTF. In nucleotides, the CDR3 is TGCAGCGTTCTGGTGGGACAGGGGCCACAAAGCCATGGCTACACCTTC.